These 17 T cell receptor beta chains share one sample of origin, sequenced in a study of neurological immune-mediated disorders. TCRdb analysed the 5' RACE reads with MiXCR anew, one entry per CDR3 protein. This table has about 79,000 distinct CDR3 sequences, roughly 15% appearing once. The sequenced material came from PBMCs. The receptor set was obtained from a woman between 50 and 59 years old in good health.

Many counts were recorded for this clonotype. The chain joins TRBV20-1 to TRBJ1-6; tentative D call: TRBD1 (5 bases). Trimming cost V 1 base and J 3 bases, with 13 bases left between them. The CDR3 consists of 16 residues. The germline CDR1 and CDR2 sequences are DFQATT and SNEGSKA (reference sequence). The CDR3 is CSARASGISYNSPLHF. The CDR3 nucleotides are TGCAGTGCTAGAGCGTCAGGGATAAGCTATAATTCACCCCTCCACTTT.

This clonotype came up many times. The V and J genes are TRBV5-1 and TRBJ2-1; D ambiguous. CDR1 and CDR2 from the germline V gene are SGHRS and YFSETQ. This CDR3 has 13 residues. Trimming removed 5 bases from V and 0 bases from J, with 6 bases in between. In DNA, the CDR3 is TGCGCCAGCAGGGTGGCCTCCTACAATGAGCAGTTCTTC. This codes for CASRVASYNEQFF. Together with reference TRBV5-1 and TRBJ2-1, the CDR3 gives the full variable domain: KAGVTQTPRYLIKTRGQQVTLSCSPISGHRSVSWYQQTPGQGLQFLFEYFSETQRNKGNFPGRFSGRQFSNSRSEMNVSTLELGDSALYLCASRVASYNEQFFGPGTRLTVL.

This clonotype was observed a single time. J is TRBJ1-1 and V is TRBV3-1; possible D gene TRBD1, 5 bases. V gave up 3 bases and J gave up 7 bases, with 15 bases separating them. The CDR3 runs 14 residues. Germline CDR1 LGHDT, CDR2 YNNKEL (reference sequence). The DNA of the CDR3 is TGTGCCAGCAGCCATTTGACAGCAGGGCTTGAAGCTTTCTTT. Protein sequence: CASSHLTAGLEAFF.

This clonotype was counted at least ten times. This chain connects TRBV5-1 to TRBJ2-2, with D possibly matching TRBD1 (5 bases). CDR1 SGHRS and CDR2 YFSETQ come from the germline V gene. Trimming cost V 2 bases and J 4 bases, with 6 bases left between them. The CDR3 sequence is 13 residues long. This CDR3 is CASSFDSTGELFF. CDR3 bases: TGCGCCAGCAGCTTTGACAGCACCGGGGAGCTGTTTTTT.

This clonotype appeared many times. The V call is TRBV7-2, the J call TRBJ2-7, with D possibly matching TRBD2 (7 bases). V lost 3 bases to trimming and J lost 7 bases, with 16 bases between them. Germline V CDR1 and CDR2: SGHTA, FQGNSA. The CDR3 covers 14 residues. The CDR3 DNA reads TGTGCCAGCAGCTTCGGTGGGGGGGCAGGGGAGCAGTACTTC. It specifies CASSFGGGAGEQYF. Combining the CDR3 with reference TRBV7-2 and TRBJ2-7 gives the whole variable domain GAGVSQSPSNKVTEKGKDVELRCDPISGHTALYWYRQSLGQGLEFLIYFQGNSAPDKSGLPSDRFSAERTGGSVSTLTIQRTQQEDSAVYLCASSFGGGAGEQYFGPGTRLTVT.

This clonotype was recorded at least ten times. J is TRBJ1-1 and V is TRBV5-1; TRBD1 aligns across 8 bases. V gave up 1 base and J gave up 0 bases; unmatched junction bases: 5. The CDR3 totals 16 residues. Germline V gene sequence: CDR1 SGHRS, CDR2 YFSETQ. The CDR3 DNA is TGCGCCAGCAGCTTGTTGCCAGGGGGCATGAACACTGAAGCTTTCTTT. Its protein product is CASSLLPGGMNTEAFF.

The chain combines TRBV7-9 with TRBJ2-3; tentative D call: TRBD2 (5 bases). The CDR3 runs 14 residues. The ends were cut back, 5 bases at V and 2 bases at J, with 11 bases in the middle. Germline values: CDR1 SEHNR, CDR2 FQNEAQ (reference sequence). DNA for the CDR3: TGTGCCAGCAGCGCCGGACTTACCACAGATACGCAGTATTTT. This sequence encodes CASSAGLTTDTQYF.

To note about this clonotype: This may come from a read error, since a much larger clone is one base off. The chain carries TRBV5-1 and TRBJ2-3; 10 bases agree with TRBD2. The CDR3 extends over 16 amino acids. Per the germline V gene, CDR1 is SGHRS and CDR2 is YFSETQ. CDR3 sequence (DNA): TGCGCCATCAGCCCGGCCAGCGGGAGGGCGGGAGATACGCAGTATTTT. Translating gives CAISPASGRAGDTQYF.

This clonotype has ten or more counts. In DNA form, the CDR3 reads TGCAGTGCTAGAGCCCATGGTAGCGGGAGATTCGATGAGCAGTTCTTC. This encodes CSARAHGSGRFDEQFF. This rearrangement joins TRBV20-1 to TRBJ2-1; 9 bases match TRBD2. Unmatched junction bases numbered 12, after V lost 1 base and J lost 8 bases. This CDR3 has 16 residues. Germline V lookup: CDR1 DFQATT, CDR2 SNEGSKA (reference sequence).

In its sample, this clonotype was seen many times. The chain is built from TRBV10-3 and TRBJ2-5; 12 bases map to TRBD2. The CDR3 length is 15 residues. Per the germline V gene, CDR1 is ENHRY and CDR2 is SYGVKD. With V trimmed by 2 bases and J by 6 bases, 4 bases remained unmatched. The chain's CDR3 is CAISEGGLAGQTQYF. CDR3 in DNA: TGTGCCATCAGTGAGGGAGGACTAGCGGGGCAGACCCAGTACTTC.

The CDR3 here is CASSQKSTGIYGYTF. In DNA, the CDR3 is TGCGCCAGCAGCCAAAAGTCAACAGGGATCTATGGCTACACCTTC. The chain links TRBV5-1 to TRBJ1-2, with D tentatively TRBD1 (6 bases). This CDR3 spans 15 amino acids. CDR1 is SGHRS, CDR2 YFSETQ, per germline. Trimming left V 4 bases short and J 4 bases short, with 17 bases between.

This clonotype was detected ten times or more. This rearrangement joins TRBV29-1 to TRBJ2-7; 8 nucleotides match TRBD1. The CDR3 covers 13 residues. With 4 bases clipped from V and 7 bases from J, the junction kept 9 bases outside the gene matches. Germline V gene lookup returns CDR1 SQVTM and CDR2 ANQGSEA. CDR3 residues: CSVGQGTAGEQYF. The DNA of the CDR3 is TGCAGCGTTGGACAGGGGACCGCGGGAGAGCAGTACTTC.

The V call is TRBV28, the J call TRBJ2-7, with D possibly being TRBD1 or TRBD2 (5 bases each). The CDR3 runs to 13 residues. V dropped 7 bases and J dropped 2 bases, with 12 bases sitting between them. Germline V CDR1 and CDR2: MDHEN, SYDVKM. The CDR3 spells CASTGLSPYEQYF. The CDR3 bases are TGTGCCAGCACGGGGCTATCCCCCTACGAGCAGTACTTC.

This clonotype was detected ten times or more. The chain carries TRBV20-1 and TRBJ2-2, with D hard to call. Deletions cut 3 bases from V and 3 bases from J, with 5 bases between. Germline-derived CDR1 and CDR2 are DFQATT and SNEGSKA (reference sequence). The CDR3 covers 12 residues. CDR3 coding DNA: TGCAGTGCTAGCGGTTACACCGGGGAGCTGTTTTTT. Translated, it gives CSASGYTGELFF.

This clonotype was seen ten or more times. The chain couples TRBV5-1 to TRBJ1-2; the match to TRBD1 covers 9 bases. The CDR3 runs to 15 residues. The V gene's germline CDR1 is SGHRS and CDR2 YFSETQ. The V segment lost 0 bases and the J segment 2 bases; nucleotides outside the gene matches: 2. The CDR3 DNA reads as TGCGCCAGCAGCTTGGGACAGGGGGAAAACTATGGCTACACCTTC. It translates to CASSLGQGENYGYTF.

The CDR3 protein is CASHTGTANTEAFF. CDR3 nucleotides: TGTGCCAGCCATACGGGGACAGCTAACACTGAAGCTTTCTTT. The chain is built from TRBV9 and TRBJ1-1; TRBD1 matches at 7 bases. There are 14 residues in the CDR3. With 7 bases clipped from V and 2 bases from J, the junction kept 8 bases outside the gene matches. The germline CDR1 and CDR2 sequences are SGDLS and YYNGEE. Full variable domain (rest looked up from reference TRBV9 and TRBJ1-1): DSGVTQTPKHLITATGQRVTLRCSPRSGDLSVYWYQQSLDQGLQFLIQYYNGEERAKGNILERFSAQQFPDLHSELNLSSLELGDSALYFCASHTGTANTEAFFGQGTRLTVV.

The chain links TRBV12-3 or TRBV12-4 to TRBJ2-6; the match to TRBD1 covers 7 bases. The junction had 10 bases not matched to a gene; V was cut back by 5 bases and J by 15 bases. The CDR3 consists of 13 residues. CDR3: CASSRDSHYGLTF. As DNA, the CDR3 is TGTGCCAGCAGTAGGGACAGCCACTATGGCCTGACTTTC.